The next 32 T cell receptor beta chains were all read from a single sample in a study of cytomegalovirus exposure and HLA in healthy donors. PCR involved 60 Vbeta and 13 Jbeta primers. The data were produced by immunoSEQ multiplex PCR, yet TCRdb's version contains in-frame clones alone and is incomplete. The sample has 95,000 to 100,000 clones, about four fifths seen once. Sequenced input: PBMCs. These receptor sequences come from a woman in her thirties or forties in good health and CMV-seronegative.

The chain joins TRBV19 to TRBJ1-1, with TRBD1 matching over 9 bases. CDR3 size: 14 residues. CDR1 is LNHDA, CDR2 SQIVND, per germline (reference sequence). The junction had 3 bases not matched to a gene; V was cut back by 5 bases and J by 2 bases. The CDR3 DNA follows: TGTGCCAGTAGTCCGGGACAGGGAAACACTGAAGCTTTCTTT. Protein sequence: CASSPGQGNTEAFF. The whole variable domain, remainder taken from reference TRBV19 and TRBJ1-1, is DGGITQSPKYLFRKEGQNVTLSCEQNLNHDAMYWYRQDPGQGLRLIYYSQIVNDFQKGDIAEGYSVSREKKESFPLTVTSAQKNPTAFYLCASSPGQGNTEAFFGQGTRLTVV.

The rearrangement uses TRBV5-4 and TRBJ2-1; 10 positions match TRBD2. V lost 0 bases and J lost 10; bases outside the gene matches: 10. Germline V gene data show CDR1 as SGHNT and CDR2 as YYREEE (reference sequence). The CDR3 covers 16 residues. CDR3 nucleotides: TGTGCCAGCAGCTTGGATAGCGGGGGGCTCGTAGGGGAGCAGTTCTTC. It encodes CASSLDSGGLVGEQFF.

This chain connects TRBV27 to TRBJ1-4, with 8 bases identical to TRBD1. Germline values: CDR1 MNHEY, CDR2 SMNVEV (reference sequence). The CDR3 sequence is 15 residues long. V was clipped by 2 bases and J by 3 bases; unmatched bases: 2. CDR3 sequence reads: CASSLQGAPNEKLFF. The CDR3 DNA reads as TGTGCCAGCAGTTTACAGGGGGCACCTAATGAAAAACTGTTTTTT.

The chain has TRBV6-1 and TRBJ2-7; maybe TRBD2 (6 bases). Germline V lookup: CDR1 MNHNS, CDR2 SASEGT. This CDR3 spans 13 amino acids. V was cut by 4 bases and J by 2 bases, with 9 bases left in between. The CDR3 DNA sequence: TGTGCCAGCAGTGGGCTAGCGACCTACGAGCAGTACTTC. It codes for CASSGLATYEQYF.

J is TRBJ1-5 and V is TRBV2; D is undetermined. The V gene lost 5 bases and the J gene lost 2 bases, with 7 bases spanning the gap. Germline CDR1 SNHLY, CDR2 FYNNEI. The CDR3 has 13 residues. The CDR3 nucleotides read TGTGCCAGCAGTATGGAGGGCAATCAGCCCCAGCATTTT. It codes for CASSMEGNQPQHF.

The chain carries TRBV10-1 and TRBJ1-1; TRBD1 might be the D (5 bases). V lost 0 bases and J 4 bases, leaving 15 bases between the germline ends. CDR3 length: 16 amino acids. The germline V gene has CDR1 WNHNN and CDR2 SYGVQD (reference sequence). The DNA of the CDR3 is TGCGCCAGCAGTGAGTCGATTCTCGGGGGGAGCACTGAAGCTTTCTTT. This translates into CASSESILGGSTEAFF.

In this sample, this clone turned up a few times. A junction end diverges from the germline sequence, so it may reflect a read error. This chain links TRBV10-3 with TRBJ2-5; D unclear. Germline values: CDR1 ENHRY, CDR2 SYGVKD. This CDR3 spans 12 amino acids. The CDR3 here is CAISSFQEAQYF. DNA for the CDR3: TGTGCCATAAGTTCATTCCAAGAGGCCCAGTACTTC.

This clone was observed a few times. This chain links TRBV14 with TRBJ1-5; a possible D gene is TRBD1 (6 bases). CDR3 length equals 13 residues. V gave up 2 bases and J gave up 15 bases, with 17 bases separating them. Looked up from germline, CDR1 is SGHDN and CDR2 is FVKESK. As DNA, the CDR3 is TGTGCCAGCAGCCAAACGGTGACAGGAAAAAGGCATTTT. It encodes CASSQTVTGKRHF.

Notes on this clone: At one end the junction does not follow the germline gene, possibly because of a read error. The gene calls are TRBV7-7 and TRBJ2-2; D call uncertain. CDR3 length equals 14 residues. Germline V gene sequence: CDR1 SSHAT, CDR2 FNYEAQ (reference sequence). The CDR3 sequence is CASSLARDTGELFF. As DNA, the CDR3 is TGTGCTAGCAGCTTAGCCCGTGACACCGGGGAGCTGTTTTTT.

The V and J genes are TRBV7-6 and TRBJ2-1, with 9 bases aligning to TRBD1. Germline V gives CDR1 SGHVS, CDR2 FNYEAQ. The CDR3 covers 15 residues. V dropped 4 bases and J dropped 7; count of bases not matched to a gene: 8. CDR3 loop: CASSWAGTGKNEQFF. The CDR3 DNA sequence: TGTGCCAGCAGCTGGGCCGGGACAGGGAAAAATGAGCAGTTCTTC.

The chain has TRBV5-1 and TRBJ2-5; the D gene is possibly TRBD1 (5 bases). Germline-derived CDR1 and CDR2 are SGHRS and YFSETQ. This CDR3 comprises 15 residues. The germline V and J ends were trimmed by 5 bases and 5 bases, with 19 bases remaining between them. CDR3 amino acids: CASRDSLDRFETQYF. The CDR3 DNA is TGCGCCAGCAGAGACAGCCTTGATCGATTTGAGACCCAGTACTTC.

The chain is built from TRBV15 and TRBJ2-7; a weak D match, TRBD2 (6 bases). Germline lookup yields CDR1 LNHNV and CDR2 YYDKDF (reference sequence). The CDR3 sequence is 15 residues long. The V end was cut by 0 bases, the J end by 0 bases, with 9 bases between. In nucleotides, the CDR3 is TGTGCCACCAGCAGAGATTTCGGGGGCTCCTACGAGCAGTACTTC. Amino acids: CATSRDFGGSYEQYF.

The rearrangement uses TRBV6-5 and TRBJ1-4; D ambiguous. Trimming removed 5 bases from V and 0 bases from J, with 10 bases in between. This CDR3 comprises 15 residues. CDR1 is MNHEY, CDR2 SVGAGI, per germline. The CDR3 DNA reads TGTGCCAGCAGTGCGAACACAGCAACTAATGAAAAACTGTTTTTT. Its protein is CASSANTATNEKLFF.

This clone has only one observation. This CDR3 is also generated by other DNA sequences in the sample. The chain combines TRBV4-2 with TRBJ1-1, with D possibly TRBD1 on 5 matching bases. This CDR3 contains 15 residues. V dropped 4 bases and J dropped 5 bases, with 17 bases sitting between them. The germline V gene has CDR1 LGHNA and CDR2 YNFKEQ. The CDR3 bases are TGTGCCAGCAGCCGGGAGGAGCGGGGGGGGACTGAAGCTTTCTTT. Translating gives CASSREERGGTEAFF.

The V gene is TRBV7-2, the J gene TRBJ2-7, with TRBD1 as a possible D gene (6 bases). Germline V gene data show CDR1 as SGHTA and CDR2 as FQGNSA. V lost 3 bases to trimming and J lost 2 bases, with 14 bases between them. CDR3 length: 15 amino acids. The CDR3: CASSFQTGAAYEQYF. CDR3 DNA: TGTGCCAGCAGCTTCCAGACAGGAGCGGCCTACGAGCAGTACTTC.

This chain uses TRBV18 with TRBJ2-2; 8 nucleotides agree with TRBD2. The CDR3 covers 16 residues. CDR1 KGHSH and CDR2 LQKENI come from the germline V gene. With 3 bases clipped from V and 5 bases from J, the junction kept 8 bases outside the gene matches. Written as DNA, the CDR3 is TGTGCCAGCTCACCTCCGGGACTAGAATTTACCGGGGAGCTGTTTTTT. This encodes CASSPPGLEFTGELFF.

The chain employs TRBV19 and TRBJ2-5, with D possibly matching TRBD2 (6 bases). Germline assignment: CDR1 LNHDA and CDR2 SQIVND (reference sequence). CDR3 length: 16 residues. Trimming stripped 1 base from V and 3 bases from J, with 15 bases between. This CDR3 is CASSIAGSLIKETQYF. In DNA form, the CDR3 reads TGTGCCAGTAGTATAGCCGGGAGCCTAATAAAAGAGACCCAGTACTTC. The full variable domain, with the rest looked up from reference TRBV19 and TRBJ2-5, is DGGITQSPKYLFRKEGQNVTLSCEQNLNHDAMYWYRQDPGQGLRLIYYSQIVNDFQKGDIAEGYSVSREKKESFPLTVTSAQKNPTAFYLCASSIAGSLIKETQYFGPGTRLLVL.

V and J are TRBV27 and TRBJ2-2; TRBD1 agrees at 7 bases. CDR1 and CDR2 (germline): MNHEY, SMNVEV (reference sequence). The CDR3 has 16 amino acids. V lost 6 bases and J lost 4; bases outside the gene matches: 11. The CDR3 coding sequence is TGTGCCAGCAGCATAGGGGGCCGGGATATCACCGGGGAGCTGTTTTTT. Its protein product is CASSIGGRDITGELFF.

V and J are TRBV7-8 and TRBJ2-1; D might be TRBD2 (6 bases). Germline V gene sequence: CDR1 SGHVS, CDR2 FQNEAQ. Trimming removed 1 base from V and 12 bases from J, with 19 bases in between. CDR3 length: 15 amino acids. CDR3 nucleotide sequence: TGTGCCAGCAGCTTAGGGAGGGGAAACTCCTATCCGCAGTTCTTC. Encoded protein: CASSLGRGNSYPQFF.

This sequence joins TRBV10-1 and TRBJ2-2; TRBD2 agrees at 14 bases. With 6 bases clipped from V and 6 bases from J, the junction kept 3 bases outside the gene matches. The CDR3 contains 15 residues. The germline gives CDR1 WNHNN, CDR2 SYGVQD (reference sequence). The CDR3 nucleotides are TGCGCCAGCAGACCGGGACTAGCGGGAGCCGGGGAGCTGTTTTTT. The encoded protein is CASRPGLAGAGELFF.

The gene calls are TRBV7-3 and TRBJ2-6; weak D call: TRBD1 (7 bases). V dropped 2 bases and J dropped 1 base, with 21 bases sitting between them. The CDR3 length is 20 residues. The germline CDR1 and CDR2 sequences are SGHTA and FQGTGA. The CDR3 reads CASSLVITQGGGSGANVLTF. The CDR3 DNA follows: TGTGCCAGCAGCTTAGTCATCACGCAGGGGGGAGGATCTGGGGCCAACGTCCTGACTTTC.

In its sample, this clone was seen once. V and J are TRBV28 and TRBJ2-2; 7 bases line up with TRBD1. Unmatched junction bases numbered 6, after V lost 1 base and J lost 4 bases. From germline, CDR1 is MDHEN and CDR2 SYDVKM. CDR3 length: 16 amino acids. CDR3 in DNA: TGTGCCAGCAGTTTATCCTCAGGGGGTGTCACCGGGGAGCTGTTTTTT. Translated, it gives CASSLSSGGVTGELFF.

The chain couples TRBV10-2 to TRBJ2-5, with 8 bases lining up with TRBD1. After removal of 3 bases from V and 4 bases from J, the junction contained 10 bases not matched to a gene. CDR1 WSHSY and CDR2 SAAADI come from the germline V gene. The length of the CDR3 is 16 residues. The CDR3 protein is CASSEPRTGLGETQYF. The CDR3 region has the DNA TGCGCCAGCAGTGAACCTAGGACAGGGTTAGGAGAGACCCAGTACTTC.

The J gene is TRBJ2-7, the V gene TRBV19; 9 bases are a match to TRBD2. The CDR3 length is 16 residues. V was pared by 2 bases and J by 1 base, with 6 bases of the junction left unmatched. The germline gives CDR1 LNHDA, CDR2 SQIVND (reference sequence). CDR3 nucleotides: TGTGCCAGTAGTATATTGGGGACTAGCCCATCCTACGAGCAGTACTTC. It encodes CASSILGTSPSYEQYF.

The chain recombines TRBV19 with TRBJ2-7, with 9 positions matching TRBD2. Germline V gene data show CDR1 as LNHDA and CDR2 as SQIVND (reference sequence). Germline trimming cut 3 bases from V and 3 bases from J; bases unmatched to any gene: 6. The CDR3 runs 15 residues. The CDR3 DNA follows: TGTGCCAGTAGTATTCTTAGCGGGAGTGACTACGAGCAGTACTTC. Protein: CASSILSGSDYEQYF. The whole variable domain, filled in from reference TRBV19 and TRBJ2-7, reads DGGITQSPKYLFRKEGQNVTLSCEQNLNHDAMYWYRQDPGQGLRLIYYSQIVNDFQKGDIAEGYSVSREKKESFPLTVTSAQKNPTAFYLCASSILSGSDYEQYFGPGTRLTVT.

The V gene is TRBV7-2, the J gene TRBJ2-3; a weak D match, TRBD2 (6 bases). Trimming took off 5 bases at V and 1 base at J, with 10 bases between the two ends. From germline, CDR1 is SGHTA and CDR2 FQGNSA. The CDR3 consists of 14 residues. CDR3 bases: TGTGCCAGCAGCCCGACTAGGGGCACAGATACGCAGTATTTT. Amino acid sequence: CASSPTRGTDTQYF.

Comment on this clone: Germline and junction disagree at one end, which may indicate a read error. The chain combines TRBV9 with TRBJ1-2; 8 bases align to TRBD1. The germline V gene has CDR1 SGDLS and CDR2 YYNGEE. The CDR3 loop spans 14 amino acids. For the CDR3, the DNA is TGTGCCGGCAGCGTCCGGACAGGGAACTATGGCTACACCTTC. Encoded protein: CAGSVRTGNYGYTF. Looking up the rest from reference TRBV9 and TRBJ1-2 gives the full variable domain: DSGVTQTPKHLITATGQRVTLRCSPRSGDLSVYWYQQSLDQGLQFLIQYYNGEERAKGNILERFSAQQFPDLHSELNLSSLELGDSALYFCAGSVRTGNYGYTFGSGTRLTVV.

As DNA, the CDR3 is TGCGCCAGCAGCCAAGATTGGGGGGGTCGGGATAATTCACCCCTCCACTTT. Protein product: CASSQDWGGRDNSPLHF. J is TRBJ1-6 and V is TRBV4-1; TRBD1 is a possible D gene (5 bases). V was cut by 0 bases and J by 5 bases, with 14 bases left in between. CDR1 MGHRA and CDR2 YSYEKL come from the germline V gene. The CDR3 consists of 17 residues.

The chain combines TRBV7-2 with TRBJ1-1, with TRBD1 as a possible D gene (5 bases). This CDR3 comprises 12 residues. Germline values: CDR1 SGHTA, CDR2 FQGNSA. V gave up 5 bases and J gave up 11 bases, with 15 bases separating them. CDR3 region: CASSPAGQAAFF. CDR3 nucleotides: TGTGCCAGCAGCCCGGCAGGGCAGGCGGCTTTCTTT.

V usage is TRBV19 and J usage is TRBJ2-3; D ambiguous. The CDR3 is made up of 14 amino acids. Germline CDR1 reads LNHDA; CDR2 reads SQIVND (reference sequence). V lost 5 bases and J 0 bases, leaving 9 bases between the germline ends. CDR3 in amino acids: CASSSGRSTDTQYF. The DNA of the CDR3 is TGTGCCAGTAGTTCTGGCAGAAGCACAGATACGCAGTATTTT.

This clone was counted between two and nine times. The rearrangement uses TRBV28 and TRBJ2-7, with TRBD1 matching 7 bases. There are 14 residues in the CDR3. Germline CDR1 is MDHEN and CDR2 is SYDVKM. The V gene end was trimmed by 3 bases and the J gene end by 7 bases; junction bases not matched to a gene: 9. CDR3 residues: CASSLHRDSLEQYF. For the CDR3, the DNA is TGTGCCAGCAGTTTGCACCGGGACAGTCTAGAGCAGTACTTC.

This rearrangement joins TRBV5-4 to TRBJ2-3; the match to TRBD2 covers 8 bases. CDR1 is SGHNT, CDR2 YYREEE, per germline (reference sequence). The CDR3 spans 16 residues. V was clipped by 4 bases and J by 0 bases; unmatched bases: 7. As DNA, the CDR3 is TGTGCCAGCAGCCCAGCCCCGGGGGGGAGCACAGATACGCAGTATTTT. It codes for CASSPAPGGSTDTQYF. The full variable domain, in which reference TRBV5-4 and TRBJ2-3 provide the parts outside the CDR3, is ETGVTQSPTHLIKTRGQQVTLRCSSQSGHNTVSWYQQALGQGPQFIFQYYREEENGRGNFPPRFSGLQFPNYSSELNVNALELDDSALYLCASSPAPGGSTDTQYFGPGTRLTVL.